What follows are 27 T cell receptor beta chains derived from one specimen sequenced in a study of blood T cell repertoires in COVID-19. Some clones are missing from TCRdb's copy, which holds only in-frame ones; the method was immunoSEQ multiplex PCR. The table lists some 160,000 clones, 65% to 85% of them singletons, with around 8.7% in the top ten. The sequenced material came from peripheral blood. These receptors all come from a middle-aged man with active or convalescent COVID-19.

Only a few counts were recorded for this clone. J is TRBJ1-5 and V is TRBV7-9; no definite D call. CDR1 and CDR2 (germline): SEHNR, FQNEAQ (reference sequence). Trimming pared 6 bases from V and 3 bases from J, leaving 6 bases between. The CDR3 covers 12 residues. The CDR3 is CASSSPNQPQHF. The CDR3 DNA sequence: TGTGCCAGCAGTAGTCCCAATCAGCCCCAGCATTTT.

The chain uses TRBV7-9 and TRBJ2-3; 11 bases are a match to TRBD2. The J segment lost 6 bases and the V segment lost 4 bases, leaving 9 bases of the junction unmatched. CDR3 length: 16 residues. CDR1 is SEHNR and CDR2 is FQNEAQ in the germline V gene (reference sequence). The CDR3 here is CASSSILAGVVDTQYF. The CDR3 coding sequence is TGTGCCAGCAGCTCAATACTAGCGGGAGTGGTCGATACGCAGTATTTT.

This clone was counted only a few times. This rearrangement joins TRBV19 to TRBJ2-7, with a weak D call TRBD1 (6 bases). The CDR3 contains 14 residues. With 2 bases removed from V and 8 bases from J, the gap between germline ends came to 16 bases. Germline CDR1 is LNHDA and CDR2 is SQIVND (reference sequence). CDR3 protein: CASSITPDSLQQYF. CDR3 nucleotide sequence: TGTGCCAGTAGTATAACCCCGGACAGTCTGCAGCAGTACTTC.

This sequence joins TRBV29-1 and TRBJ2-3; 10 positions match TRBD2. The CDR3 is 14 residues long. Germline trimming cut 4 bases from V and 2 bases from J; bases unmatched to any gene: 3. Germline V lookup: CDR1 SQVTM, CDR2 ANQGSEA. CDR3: CSVVTSGTTDTQYF. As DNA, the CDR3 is TGCAGCGTTGTCACTAGCGGGACCACAGATACGCAGTATTTT.

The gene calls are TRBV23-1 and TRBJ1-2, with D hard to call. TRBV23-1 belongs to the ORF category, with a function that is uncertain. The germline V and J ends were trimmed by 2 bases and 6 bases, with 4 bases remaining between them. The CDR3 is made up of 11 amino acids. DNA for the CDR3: TGCGCCAGCAGTCAAAGAGATGGCTACACCTTC. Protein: CASSQRDGYTF.

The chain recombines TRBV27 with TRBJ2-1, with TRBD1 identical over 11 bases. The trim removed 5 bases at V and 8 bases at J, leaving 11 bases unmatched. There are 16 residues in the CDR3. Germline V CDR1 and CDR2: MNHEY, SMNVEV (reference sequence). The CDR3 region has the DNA TGTGCCAGCAGTCCCCTAGGACAGGGGGCCTTACATGAGCAGTTCTTC. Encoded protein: CASSPLGQGALHEQFF.

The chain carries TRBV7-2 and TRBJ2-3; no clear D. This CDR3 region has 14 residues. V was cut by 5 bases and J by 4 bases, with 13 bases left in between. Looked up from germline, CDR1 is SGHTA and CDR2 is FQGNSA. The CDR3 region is CASSAVPESDTQYF. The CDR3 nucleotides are TGTGCCAGCAGCGCGGTCCCGGAGTCAGATACGCAGTATTTT. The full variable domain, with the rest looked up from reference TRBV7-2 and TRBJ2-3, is GAGVSQSPSNKVTEKGKDVELRCDPISGHTALYWYRQSLGQGLEFLIYFQGNSAPDKSGLPSDRFSAERTGGSVSTLTIQRTQQEDSAVYLCASSAVPESDTQYFGPGTRLTVL.

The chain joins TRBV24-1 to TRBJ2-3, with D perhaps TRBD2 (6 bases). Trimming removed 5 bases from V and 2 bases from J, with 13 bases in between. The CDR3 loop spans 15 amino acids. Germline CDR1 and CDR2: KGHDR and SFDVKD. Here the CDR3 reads CATSVAGPNTDTQYF. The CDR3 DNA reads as TGTGCCACCAGTGTGGCGGGACCTAACACAGATACGCAGTATTTT.

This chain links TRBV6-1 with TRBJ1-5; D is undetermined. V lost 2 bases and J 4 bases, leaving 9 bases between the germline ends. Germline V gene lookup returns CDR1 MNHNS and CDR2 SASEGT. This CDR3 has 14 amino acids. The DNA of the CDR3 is TGTGCCAGCAGTGAAATAGGCGGGAATCAGCCCCAGCATTTT. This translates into CASSEIGGNQPQHF.

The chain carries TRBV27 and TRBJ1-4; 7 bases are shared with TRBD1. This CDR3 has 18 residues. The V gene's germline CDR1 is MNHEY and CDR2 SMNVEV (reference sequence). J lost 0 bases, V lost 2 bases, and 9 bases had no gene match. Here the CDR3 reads CASSLVQTGRATNEKLFF. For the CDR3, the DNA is TGTGCCAGCAGTTTAGTTCAGACAGGGCGTGCAACTAATGAAAAACTGTTTTTT.

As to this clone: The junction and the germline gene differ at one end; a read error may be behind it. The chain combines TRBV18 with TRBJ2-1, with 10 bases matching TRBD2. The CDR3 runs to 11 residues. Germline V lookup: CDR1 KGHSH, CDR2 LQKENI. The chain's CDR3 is CASSSNSGRIF. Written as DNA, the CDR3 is TGTGCCAGCTCATCTAATAGCGGGAGGATCTTC.

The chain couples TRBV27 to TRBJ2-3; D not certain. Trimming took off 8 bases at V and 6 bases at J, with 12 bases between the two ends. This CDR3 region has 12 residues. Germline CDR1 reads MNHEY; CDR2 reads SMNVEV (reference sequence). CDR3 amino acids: CASSPRRDTQYF. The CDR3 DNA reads TGTGCCAGCTCCCCCCGCCGGGATACGCAGTATTTT.

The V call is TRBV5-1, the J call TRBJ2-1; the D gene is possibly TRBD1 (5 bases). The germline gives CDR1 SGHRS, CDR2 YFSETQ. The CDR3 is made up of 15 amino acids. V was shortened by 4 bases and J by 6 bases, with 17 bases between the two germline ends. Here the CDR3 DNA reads TGCGCCAGCAGCCCTACTTTGGGGCGCGTCAATGAGCAGTTCTTC. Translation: CASSPTLGRVNEQFF.

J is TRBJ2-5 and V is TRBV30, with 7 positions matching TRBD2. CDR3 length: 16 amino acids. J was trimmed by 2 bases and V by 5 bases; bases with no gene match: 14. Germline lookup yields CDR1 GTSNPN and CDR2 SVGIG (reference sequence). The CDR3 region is CAWDRWAGEGQETQYF. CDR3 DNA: TGTGCCTGGGATCGATGGGCGGGAGAGGGGCAAGAGACCCAGTACTTC. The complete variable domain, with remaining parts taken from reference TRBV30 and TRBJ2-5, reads SQTIHQWPATLVQPVGSPLSLECTVEGTSNPNLYWYRQAAGRGLQLLFYSVGIGQISSEVPQNLSASRPQDRQFILSSKKLLLSDSGFYLCAWDRWAGEGQETQYFGPGTRLLVL.

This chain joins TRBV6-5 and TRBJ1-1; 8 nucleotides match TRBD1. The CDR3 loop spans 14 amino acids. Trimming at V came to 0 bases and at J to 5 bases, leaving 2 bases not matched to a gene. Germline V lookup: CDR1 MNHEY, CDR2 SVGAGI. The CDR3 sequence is CASSYSYRGTEAFF. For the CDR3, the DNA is TGTGCCAGCAGTTACTCTTACAGGGGGACTGAAGCTTTCTTT.

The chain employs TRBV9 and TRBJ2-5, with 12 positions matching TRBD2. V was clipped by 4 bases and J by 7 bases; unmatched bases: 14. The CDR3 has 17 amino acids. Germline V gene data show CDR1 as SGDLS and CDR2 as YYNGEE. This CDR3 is CASSPTGTSGFFGTQYF. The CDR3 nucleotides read TGTGCCAGCAGCCCCACGGGGACTAGCGGGTTTTTTGGGACCCAGTACTTC.

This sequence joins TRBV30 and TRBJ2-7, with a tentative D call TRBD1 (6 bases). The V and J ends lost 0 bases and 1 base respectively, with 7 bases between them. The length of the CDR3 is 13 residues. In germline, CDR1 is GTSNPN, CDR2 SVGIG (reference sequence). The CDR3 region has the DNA TGTGCCTGGAGTGTAGGACAGTCCTACGAGCAGTACTTC. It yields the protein CAWSVGQSYEQYF.

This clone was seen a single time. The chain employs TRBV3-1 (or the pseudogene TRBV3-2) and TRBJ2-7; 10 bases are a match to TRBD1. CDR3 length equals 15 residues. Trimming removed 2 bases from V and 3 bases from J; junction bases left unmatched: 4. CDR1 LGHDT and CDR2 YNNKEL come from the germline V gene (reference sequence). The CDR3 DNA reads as TGTGCCAGCAGCCAAACCGGGACAGGGGTCTACGAGCAGTACTTC. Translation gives CASSQTGTGVYEQYF.

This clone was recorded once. The DNA for the CDR3 is TGTGCCACCAGTACTCACAGGTCCAATCAGCCCCAGCATTTT. It codes for CATSTHRSNQPQHF. This chain connects TRBV15 to TRBJ1-5; tentatively, D is TRBD1 (5 bases). The CDR3 is made up of 14 amino acids. The V end was cut by 6 bases, the J end by 3 bases, with 12 bases between. The V gene's germline CDR1 is LNHNV and CDR2 YYDKDF (reference sequence).

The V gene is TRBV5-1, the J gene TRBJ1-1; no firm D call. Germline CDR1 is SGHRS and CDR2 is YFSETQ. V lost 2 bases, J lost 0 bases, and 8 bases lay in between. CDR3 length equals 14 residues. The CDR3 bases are TGCGCCAGCAGCTTTTCCGTAATGAACACTGAAGCTTTCTTT. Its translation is CASSFSVMNTEAFF.

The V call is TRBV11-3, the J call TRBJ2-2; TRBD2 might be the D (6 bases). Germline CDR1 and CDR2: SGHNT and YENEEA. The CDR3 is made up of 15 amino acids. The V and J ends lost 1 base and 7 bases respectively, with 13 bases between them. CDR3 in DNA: TGTGCCAGCAGCTTAGCTGAGGCGCGGGACGGGGAGCTGTTTTTT. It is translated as CASSLAEARDGELFF.

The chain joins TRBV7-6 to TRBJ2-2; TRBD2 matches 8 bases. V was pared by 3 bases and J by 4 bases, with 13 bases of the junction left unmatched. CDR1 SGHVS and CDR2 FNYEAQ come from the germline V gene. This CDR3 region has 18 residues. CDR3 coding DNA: TGTGCCAGCAGCTTGGGGGCCGGGAGCGGGAGTGGCACCGGGGAGCTGTTTTTT. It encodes CASSLGAGSGSGTGELFF.

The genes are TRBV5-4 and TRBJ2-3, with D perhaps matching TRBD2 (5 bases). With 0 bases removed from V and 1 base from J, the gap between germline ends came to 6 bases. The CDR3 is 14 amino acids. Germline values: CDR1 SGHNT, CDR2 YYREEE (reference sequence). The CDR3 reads CASSLGGRTDTQYF. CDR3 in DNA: TGTGCCAGCAGCTTGGGCGGGCGCACAGATACGCAGTATTTT.

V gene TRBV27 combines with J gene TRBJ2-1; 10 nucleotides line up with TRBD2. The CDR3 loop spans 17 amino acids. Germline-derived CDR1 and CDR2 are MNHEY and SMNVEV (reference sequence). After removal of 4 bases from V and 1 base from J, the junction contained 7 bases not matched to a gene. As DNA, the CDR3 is TGTGCCAGCAGTTCCCCTAGCGGGAGTTCTTCCTACAATGAGCAGTTCTTC. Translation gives CASSSPSGSSSYNEQFF.

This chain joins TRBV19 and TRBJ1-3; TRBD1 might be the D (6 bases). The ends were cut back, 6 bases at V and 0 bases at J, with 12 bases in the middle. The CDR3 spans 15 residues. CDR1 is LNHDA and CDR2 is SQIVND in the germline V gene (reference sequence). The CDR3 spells CASSPGHRSGNTIYF. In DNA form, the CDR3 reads TGTGCCAGTAGCCCGGGACACCGCTCTGGAAACACCATATATTTT.

The CDR3 coding sequence is TGTGCCAGCAGCCCCTGGGACAGGGTCGGAGGCCAGCCCCAGCATTTT. Its protein product is CASSPWDRVGGQPQHF. This chain links TRBV7-8 with TRBJ1-5; TRBD1 matches at 9 bases. V dropped 5 bases and J dropped 7; count of bases not matched to a gene: 12. The CDR3 loop spans 16 amino acids. Germline assignment: CDR1 SGHVS and CDR2 FQNEAQ. Full variable domain (outside the CDR3, taken from reference TRBV7-8 and TRBJ1-5): GAGVSQSPRYKVAKRGQDVALRCDPISGHVSLFWYQQALGQGPEFLTYFQNEAQLDKSGLPSDRFFAERPEGSVSTLKIQRTQQEDSAVYLCASSPWDRVGGQPQHFGDGTRLSIL.

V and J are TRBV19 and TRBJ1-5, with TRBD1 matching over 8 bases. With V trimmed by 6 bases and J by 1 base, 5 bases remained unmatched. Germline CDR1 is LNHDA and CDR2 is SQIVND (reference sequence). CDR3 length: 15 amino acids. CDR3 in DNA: TGTGCCAGTAGGGAGACAGGGGAAAGCAATCAGCCCCAGCATTTT. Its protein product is CASRETGESNQPQHF.